Listed below are T cell receptor beta chains from one sample, sequenced in a study of T cells in Graves' hyperthyroidism and ophthalmopathy. TCRdb passed the multiplex PCR reads through MiXCR, listing each CDR3 protein once. This table has under 750,000 distinct CDR3 sequences, approximately 18% appearing once. Sequenced material: blood. These receptors all stem from a woman in her forties or fifties with Graves' hyperthyroidism that later progressed to Graves' ophthalmopathy. Each CDR3 is given without its conserved first and last residue. The D gene is left open where the match is weak.

>TRBV4-1|TRBJ1-5|.
ASSQVAGRDNQPQH
>TRBV30|TRBJ2-5|.
AFHDGETQY
>TRBV4-1|TRBJ1-6|.
ASSQDRAANSPLH
>TRBV7-2|TRBJ2-5|TRBD2
ASSIGLAVYQETQY
>TRBV4-1|TRBJ1-2|.
ASSQDPLGGVYGYT
>TRBV6-2/TRBV6-3|TRBJ2-3|.
ASRGVGAADTQY
>TRBV11-1|TRBJ2-1|TRBD1
ASGMPTGTGFYNEQF
>TRBV6-1|TRBJ2-7|.
ASRPHSSYEQY
>TRBV20-1|TRBJ1-3|.
SATDWNSGNTIY
>TRBV19|TRBJ2-5|.
ASSMGKETQY
>TRBV6-1|TRBJ2-7|.
ASSDYHSYEQY
>TRBV18|TRBJ1-2|.
ASSSGPEGYGYT
>TRBV19|TRBJ1-5|.
ASRGGAAGNQPQH
>TRBV3-1|TRBJ1-4|.
ASSQDLNDKKLF
>TRBV7-2|TRBJ2-2|TRBD1
ASSSTGGNTGELF
>TRBV4-1|TRBJ1-5|.
ASSQGSSNQPQH
>TRBV3-1|TRBJ1-2|.
ASSQDLYLDGYT
>TRBV4-2|TRBJ1-2|.
ASSQEPGGGYGYT
>TRBV6-1|TRBJ2-3|.
ASSEFQAVPTDTQY
>TRBV20-1|TRBJ1-5|.
SARPGLRSNQPQH
>TRBV5-1|TRBJ2-5|TRBD1
ASSQAPDRVQETQY
>TRBV6-2/TRBV6-3|TRBJ2-1|TRBD1
ASTKRDRDPYNEQF
>TRBV14|TRBJ2-7|.
ASSQQGGLISYEQY
>TRBV6-1|TRBJ1-5|.
ASSAWGSLDQPQH
>TRBV19|TRBJ1-2|.
ASSQVGAQVYGYT
>TRBV5-1|TRBJ1-4|.
ASSLFGDRTNEKLF
>TRBV18|TRBJ1-5|TRBD1
ASSPPGQGRDQPQH
>TRBV20-1|TRBJ1-6|.
SARARQNNSPLH
>TRBV20-1|TRBJ1-5|TRBD1
SARGDRGYNQPQH
>TRBV6-1|TRBJ2-1|TRBD2
ASTLAGGPSSYNEQF
>TRBV27|TRBJ2-7|.
ASSGERSYEQY
>TRBV30|TRBJ2-6|.
AWSRGISGANVLT
>TRBV18|TRBJ2-2|TRBD1
ASSPTGQGDTGELF
>TRBV27|TRBJ2-2|.
ASTTRVPRGTGELF
>TRBV2|TRBJ1-1|.
ASRERAANTEAF
>TRBV12-3/TRBV12-4|TRBJ2-4|TRBD2
ASTSEAGGKNIQY
>TRBV15|TRBJ1-1|.
ATSRELDTEAF
>TRBV30|TRBJ2-3|.
AWSAGVPHHADTQY
>TRBV2|TRBJ1-1|.
ASSEGAIIEAF
>TRBV6-2/TRBV6-3|TRBJ2-1|TRBD1
ASRGQYNEQF
>TRBV20-1|TRBJ2-5|TRBD2
SARGLAGIFELEGTQY
>TRBV7-8|TRBJ2-5|TRBD2
ASSFPKTRLAGGETQY
>TRBV10-3|TRBJ2-4|.
AISEGPDVGAKNIQY
>TRBV9|TRBJ2-7|.
ASSVATGADYEQY
>TRBV7-8|TRBJ2-7|.
ASSLWGLVGYEQY
>TRBV6-1|TRBJ1-1|.
ASTEGGVGNTEAF
>TRBV27|TRBJ1-1|TRBD1
ASRPYPGQGAMNTEAF